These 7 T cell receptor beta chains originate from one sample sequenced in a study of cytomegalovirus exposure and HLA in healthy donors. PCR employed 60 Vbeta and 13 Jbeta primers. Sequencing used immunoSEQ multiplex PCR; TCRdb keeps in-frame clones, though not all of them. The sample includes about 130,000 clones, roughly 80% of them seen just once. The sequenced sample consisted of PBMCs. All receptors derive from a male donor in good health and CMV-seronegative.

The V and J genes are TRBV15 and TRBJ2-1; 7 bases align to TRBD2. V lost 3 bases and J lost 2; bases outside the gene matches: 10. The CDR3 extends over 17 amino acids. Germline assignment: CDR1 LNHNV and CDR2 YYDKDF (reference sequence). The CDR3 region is CATSSTSSGTPYNEQFF. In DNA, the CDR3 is TGTGCCACCAGCAGTACCTCTAGCGGAACCCCCTACAATGAGCAGTTCTTC. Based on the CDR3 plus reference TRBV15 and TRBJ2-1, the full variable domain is DAMVIQNPRYQVTQFGKPVTLSCSQTLNHNVMYWYQQKSSQAPKLLFHYYDKDFNNEADTPDNFQSRRPNTSFCFLDIRSPGLGDTAMYLCATSSTSSGTPYNEQFFGPGTRLTVL.

The CDR3 DNA is TGTGCCAGCAGTCCCTGGACAGGGCCCAACAATGAGCAGTTCTTC. Its protein product is CASSPWTGPNNEQFF. The chain uses TRBV6-1 and TRBJ2-1; 8 bases are a match to TRBD1. V gave up 5 bases and J gave up 5 bases; unmatched junction bases: 8. CDR3 length: 15 amino acids. Germline CDR1 reads MNHNS; CDR2 reads SASEGT.

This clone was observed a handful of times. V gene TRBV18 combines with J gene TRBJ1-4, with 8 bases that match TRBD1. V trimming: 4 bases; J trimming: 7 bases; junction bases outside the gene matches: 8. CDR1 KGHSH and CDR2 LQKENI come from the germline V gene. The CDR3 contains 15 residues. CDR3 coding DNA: TGTGCCAGCTCACTCAGCAGGGGGCGCGGTGAAAAACTGTTTTTT. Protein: CASSLSRGRGEKLFF.

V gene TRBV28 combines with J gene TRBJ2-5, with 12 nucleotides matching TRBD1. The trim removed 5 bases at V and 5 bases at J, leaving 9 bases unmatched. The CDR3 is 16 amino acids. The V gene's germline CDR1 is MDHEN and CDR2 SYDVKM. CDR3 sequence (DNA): TGTGCCAGCAGTAATAGGGACAGGGGGCGCCTTGAGACCCAGTACTTC. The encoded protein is CASSNRDRGRLETQYF.

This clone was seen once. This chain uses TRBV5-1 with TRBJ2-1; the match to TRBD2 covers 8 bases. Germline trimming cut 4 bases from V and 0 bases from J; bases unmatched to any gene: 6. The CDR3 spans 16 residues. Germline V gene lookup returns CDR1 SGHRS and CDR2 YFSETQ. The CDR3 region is CASSPGAGGSYNEQFF. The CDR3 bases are TGCGCCAGCAGCCCGGGGGCGGGGGGCTCCTACAATGAGCAGTTCTTC.

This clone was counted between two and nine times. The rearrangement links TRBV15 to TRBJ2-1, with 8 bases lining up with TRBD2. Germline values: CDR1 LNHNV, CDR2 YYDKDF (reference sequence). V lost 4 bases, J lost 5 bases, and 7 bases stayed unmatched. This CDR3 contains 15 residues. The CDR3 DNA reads TGTGCCACCAGCACAACTAGCGGATTAAACAATGAGCAGTTCTTC. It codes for CATSTTSGLNNEQFF. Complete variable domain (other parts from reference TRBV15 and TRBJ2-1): DAMVIQNPRYQVTQFGKPVTLSCSQTLNHNVMYWYQQKSSQAPKLLFHYYDKDFNNEADTPDNFQSRRPNTSFCFLDIRSPGLGDTAMYLCATSTTSGLNNEQFFGPGTRLTVL.

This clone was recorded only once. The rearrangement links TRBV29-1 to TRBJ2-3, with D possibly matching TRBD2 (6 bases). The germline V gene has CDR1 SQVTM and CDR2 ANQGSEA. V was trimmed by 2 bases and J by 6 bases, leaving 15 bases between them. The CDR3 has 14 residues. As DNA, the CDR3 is TGCAGCGTTGAATCTCGGGGGTCGGGGGATACGCAGTATTTT. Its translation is CSVESRGSGDTQYF.